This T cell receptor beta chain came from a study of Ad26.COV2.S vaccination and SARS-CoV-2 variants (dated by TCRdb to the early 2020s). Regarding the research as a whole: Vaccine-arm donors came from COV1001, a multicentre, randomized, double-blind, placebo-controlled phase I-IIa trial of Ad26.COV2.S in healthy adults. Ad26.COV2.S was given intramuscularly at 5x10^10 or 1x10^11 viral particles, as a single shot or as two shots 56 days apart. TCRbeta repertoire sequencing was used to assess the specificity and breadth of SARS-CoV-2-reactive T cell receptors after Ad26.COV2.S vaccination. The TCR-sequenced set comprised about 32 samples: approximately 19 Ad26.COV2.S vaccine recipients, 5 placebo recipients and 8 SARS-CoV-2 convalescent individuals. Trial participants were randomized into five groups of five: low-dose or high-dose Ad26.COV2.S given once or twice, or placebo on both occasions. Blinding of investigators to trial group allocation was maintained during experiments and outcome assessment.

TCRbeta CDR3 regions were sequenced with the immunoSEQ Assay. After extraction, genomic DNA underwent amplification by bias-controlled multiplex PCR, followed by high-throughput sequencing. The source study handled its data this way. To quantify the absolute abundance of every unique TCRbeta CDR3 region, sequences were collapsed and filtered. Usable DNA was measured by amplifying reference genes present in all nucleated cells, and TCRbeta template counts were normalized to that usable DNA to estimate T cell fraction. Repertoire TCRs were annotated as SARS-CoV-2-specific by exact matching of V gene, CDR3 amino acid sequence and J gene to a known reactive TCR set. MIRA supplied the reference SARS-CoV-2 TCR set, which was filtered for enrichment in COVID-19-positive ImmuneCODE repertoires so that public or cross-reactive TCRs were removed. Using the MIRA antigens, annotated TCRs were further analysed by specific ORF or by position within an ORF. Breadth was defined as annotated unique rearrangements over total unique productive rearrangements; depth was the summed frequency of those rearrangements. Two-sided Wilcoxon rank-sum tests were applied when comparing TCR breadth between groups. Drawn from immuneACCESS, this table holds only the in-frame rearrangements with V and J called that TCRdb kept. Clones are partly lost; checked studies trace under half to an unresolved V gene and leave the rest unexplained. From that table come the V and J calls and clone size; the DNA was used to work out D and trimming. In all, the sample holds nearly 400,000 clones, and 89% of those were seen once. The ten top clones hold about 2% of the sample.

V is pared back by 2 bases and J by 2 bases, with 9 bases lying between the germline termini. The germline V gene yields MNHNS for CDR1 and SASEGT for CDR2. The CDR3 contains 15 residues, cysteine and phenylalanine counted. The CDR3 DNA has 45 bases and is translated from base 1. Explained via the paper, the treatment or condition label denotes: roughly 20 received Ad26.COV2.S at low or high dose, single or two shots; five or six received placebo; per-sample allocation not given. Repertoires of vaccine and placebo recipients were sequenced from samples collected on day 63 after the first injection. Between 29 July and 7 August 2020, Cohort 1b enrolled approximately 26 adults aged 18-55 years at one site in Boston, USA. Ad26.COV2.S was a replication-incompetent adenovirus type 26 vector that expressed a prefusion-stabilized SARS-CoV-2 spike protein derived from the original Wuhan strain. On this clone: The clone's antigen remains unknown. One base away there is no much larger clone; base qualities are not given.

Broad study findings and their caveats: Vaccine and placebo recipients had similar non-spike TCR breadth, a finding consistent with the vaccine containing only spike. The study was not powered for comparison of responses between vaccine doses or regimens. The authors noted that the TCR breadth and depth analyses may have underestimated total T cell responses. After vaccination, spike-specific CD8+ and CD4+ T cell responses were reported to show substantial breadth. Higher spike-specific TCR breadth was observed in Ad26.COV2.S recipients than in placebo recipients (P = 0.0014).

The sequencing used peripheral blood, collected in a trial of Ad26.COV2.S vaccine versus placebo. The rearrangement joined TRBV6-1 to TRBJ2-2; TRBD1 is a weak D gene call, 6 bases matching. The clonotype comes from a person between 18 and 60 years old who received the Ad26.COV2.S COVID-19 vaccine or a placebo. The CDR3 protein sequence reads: CASSERDTNTGELFF. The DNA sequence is TGTGCCAGCAGTGAACGGGACACTAACACCGGGGAGCTGTTTTTT.